This paragraph reports one T cell receptor (beta chain). It has no known antigen specificity. No base-level quality is on record; no much larger clone is a single base apart. The germline V gene gives CDR1 as SGHTA and CDR2 as FQGNSA. V is cut by 1 base and J by 7 bases, and the space between the germline ends is 8 bases. The CDR3 runs 13 amino acids, cysteine and phenylalanine included. Of all the DNA, just the CDR3 is kept, 39 bases in frame from base 1. In total, roughly 670 healthy bone marrow donors made up the cohort. At the time of sampling, all cohort members were nominally healthy, though unrecorded immune exposures were likely present. The donor was CMV seropositive and belonged to the group of about 290 seropositive cohort members. Each donor provided a peripheral blood sample, and peripheral blood mononuclear cells were used for TCR beta sequencing. Genomic DNA extraction from the blood cell samples was performed with the Qiagen DNeasy Blood Extraction Kit.

The data originate from a study of cytomegalovirus exposure and HLA in healthy donors (dated by TCRdb to about 2017). Background on the whole study: According to an earlier analysis of 587 of the donors, some 170 million T cells yielded some 120 million unique TCR beta sequences and 276 Gb of sequence data. An early release covering roughly 600 HLA-typed donors comprised about 320 gigabases of sequencing data and around 80 million unique TCR sequences. The genetic ancestry cluster associated with self-reported Caucasian donors included roughly four fifths of the roughly 400 genotyped donors. The study aimed to test whether signatures of past pathogen exposure could be identified by cataloging public T cell receptors. The T cell repertoires of 666 subjects were profiled by immunosequencing and related to cytomegalovirus serostatus. In addition to the first cohort of around 670 subjects, a separate validation cohort of 100 to 150 different subjects was used. High-throughput TCR immunosequencing, statistical association of individual TCRs with disease status, and machine learning were combined to predict cytomegalovirus infection status. In a later analysis, previously published TCR beta repertoires from 500 to 750 donors were re-analyzed and high-resolution HLA genotyping was added so that TCR occurrence patterns could be studied. Rather than drawing on any new phenotypic data, the later analysis identified candidate immune exposures from TCR beta sequences and the way those sequences occurred across donors. To decide whether each TCR beta V gene segment behaved as functional or pseudogenic, an earlier analysis of nearly 600 of the donors relied on high-throughput TCR beta sequencing. Donor age, sex, ethnicity and CMV serostatus were compiled together with the repertoire data. In a later genetic analysis, genome-wide SNP genotypes for about 55% of the roughly 700 donors were used, and that subset was treated as a discovery cohort. All discovery cohort repertoires had been generated using a single sequencing platform. HLA typing covered class I and class II loci at four-digit resolution. The number of donors typed differed by locus, with about 629-630 for A, B, C, DRB1 and DQB1, more than 500 for DQA1, 600 to 610 for DPA1, and some 440 for DPB1. Five DR-DQ haplotypes were treated as single units for association and clustering because of strong linkage in the cohort. Among some 400 genotyped donors of the cohort, an average of around 250,000 unique TCR beta nucleotide sequences was sequenced per donor, of which about 19% were non-productive.

Libraries were constructed by the immunoSEQ multiplex PCR assay. For the multiplex PCR, a mixture combining 60 forward primers for TCR Vbeta segments and 13 reverse primers for TCR Jbeta segments was used. Amplification of the CDR3 region of rearranged TCR beta genes was performed with a multiplex PCR assay on genomic DNA. On the Illumina HiSeq System, the amplified TCR beta libraries were sequenced as 87-base-pair reads. Turning to the authors' computational methods: In a later analysis, approximately 74 million unique TCR beta chains were counted across the roughly 610 repertoires, and around 11 million of these chains were shared by at least two donors. To remove PCR and sequencing errors, raw reads were error-corrected and collapsed into unique sequences using a nearest-neighbor algorithm that merged closely related sequences. Alignment of CDR3 sequences to IMGT reference sequences was used to assign V, D and J gene segments. Each retained sequence needed at least a six-nucleotide match to both a V gene segment and a J gene segment. A rearrangement was called productive if the CDR3 had no stop codons and remained in frame with V and J, and every other rearrangement was called non-productive. Following IMGT convention, CDR3 was defined as the stretch from the second conserved V-encoded cysteine up to the conserved J-encoded phenylalanine. In an earlier analysis of around 570 of the donors, sequences lacking an unambiguous match to a single V gene segment were excluded. An earlier analysis of 550 to 650 of the donors classified V segments as functional when productive rearrangements were above 56.7% and as segregating when the standard deviation between donors was above 5%. To diagnose cytomegalovirus status from the catalog of TCR beta chain sequences, a statistical classification framework was built. In a later analysis, V and J genes were assigned by comparing TCR nucleotide sequences against IMGT/GENE-DB human TR gene sequences. A later analysis assigned CDR3 sequences and most-parsimonious VDJ recombination scenarios with the TCRdist pipeline. In a later analysis, every TCR beta chain was defined by the combination of its CDR3 amino acid sequence and its V-gene family, and reads without a unique V-gene family were dropped. As a way to deal with suspected cross-contamination and a sequencing artifact, a later analysis dropped 500 to 700 nucleotide sequences that were highly shared and had low generation probability. In a later analysis, a clonal expansion index for each public chain was calculated from normalized within-repertoire ranks of inferred template counts. In a later analysis, generation probabilities were computed with a VDJ recombination model fitted to out-of-frame rearrangements, and the resulting probabilities were checked against IGoR. In a later analysis, TCR-TCR, TCR-HLA and TCR-CMV co-occurrence was scored with hypergeometric tests, and a repertoire-size bias correction was applied to TCR pairs. In a later analysis, false discovery rates were estimated by permuting HLA or CMV assignments 20 times. In a later analysis, co-occurring TCRs were grouped using DBSCAN, with TCRdist sequence similarity added in when clustering inside HLA-allele-positive subsets. Repertoires with fewer than 30,000 or more than 120,000 public chains, plus five repertoires with anomalous nucleotide sharing, were excluded from co-occurrence clustering. TCRdb carries this immuneACCESS record with in-frame sequences only. Its versions omit some clonotypes, under half of them owing to an unresolved V gene in the studies checked, with the rest unexplained. V, J and clone size are taken as reported in that table, and D and trimming were inferred from the DNA itself. The sample yields some 120,000 clones; 75% to 85% were counted once. Approximately 8.4% of the sample belongs to the ten largest clones.

Results and caveats for the whole study, not just this receptor: For the cohort, immune exposure information was limited to CMV serostatus. The 87-base-pair reads could not distinguish some IMGT-functional V segments, including TRBV6-2 and TRBV6-3, so those segments were excluded. A further reported finding was that TCR beta sequences accurately predicted the HLA-A and HLA-B alleles for most subjects in the first cohort. Three of the identified cytomegalovirus-associated TCR beta chains were confirmed in vitro to be specific for cytomegalovirus antigens. In the study, some 160 TCR beta chains were listed as associated with cytomegalovirus. Compared with equally common non-associated chains, HLA-associated TCR beta chains in a later analysis were more clonally expanded and had lower generation probabilities. Most CMV-associated TCR beta chains appeared to be HLA-restricted in a later analysis, and the HLA associations seemed to be driven largely by CMV exposure. Most TCR sequences were observed very rarely across donors, whereas some public TCRs were present in many individuals. Because HLA typing was missing for some donors at each locus, association tests included only the typed subset. A later analysis associated about 16,000 TCR beta sequences with specific HLA alleles at a false discovery rate of 0.05. Sequencing depth was assumed to be roughly uniform across donors in the presence/absence analyses, though that assumption may not hold. According to the authors, the approach could potentially be generalized to other disease states and immunological phenotypes. Because counts were too low, about 15 rarely observed V segments, including chromosome 9 orphons, were left out of the earlier analysis of 500 to 650 of the donors. A later genetic analysis associated a missense DCLRE1C variant with V-gene and J-gene trimming of TCR beta chains, and an independent cohort replicated the association. In both the original and validation cohorts, the classifier was reported to diagnose cytomegalovirus status with high specificity and sensitivity. Assigning TCR associations to individual alleles was difficult when HLA alleles, especially DR and DQ, strongly co-occurred. A later genetic analysis reported fewer N-insertions in productive TCRs among donors in an Asian-associated ancestry cluster than the roughly 670-donor mean. In a later analysis, several top co-occurrence clusters were reported to appear linked to parvovirus B19, influenza, CMV and Epstein-Barr virus. This cohort had only TCR beta chains sequenced, and the lack of alpha or paired-chain data limited which features could be detected. A cluster of highly shared sequence variants was judged likely to represent a technical artifact of the sequencing pipeline. Correlated functional status among segregating V segments might be attributable to linkage disequilibrium, but an unknown experimental factor could not be ruled out. An earlier analysis of approximately 530 of the donors showed that most TCR beta V segments appeared in productive rearrangements either about 87% or about 30% of the time, which broadly matched IMGT annotations. A later analysis found that TCR association rates varied across HLA loci, with DRB1 alleles showing the most associated TCRs and HLA-C alleles the fewest.

Sample: PBMCs. This receptor chain uses TRBV7-2 and TRBJ2-4; the D gene cannot be resolved reliably. The TCR comes from a man aged 25 to 40 in good health and CMV-seropositive. The CDR3 in this case is CASSLGVSNIQYF. The base sequence is TGTGCCAGCAGCTTAGGTGTATCGAACATTCAGTACTTC.